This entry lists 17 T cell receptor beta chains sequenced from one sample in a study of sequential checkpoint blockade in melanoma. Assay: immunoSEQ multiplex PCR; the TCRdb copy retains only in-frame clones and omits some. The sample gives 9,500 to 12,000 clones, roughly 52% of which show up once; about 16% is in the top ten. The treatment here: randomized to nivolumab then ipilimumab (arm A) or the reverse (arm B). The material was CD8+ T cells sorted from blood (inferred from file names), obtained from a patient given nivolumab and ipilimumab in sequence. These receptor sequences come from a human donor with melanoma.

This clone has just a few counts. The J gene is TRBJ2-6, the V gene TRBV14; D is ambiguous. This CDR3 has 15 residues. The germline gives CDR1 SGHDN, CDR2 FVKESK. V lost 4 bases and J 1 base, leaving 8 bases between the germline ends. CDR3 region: CASSPFGSGANVLTF. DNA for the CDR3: TGTGCCAGCAGCCCCTTCGGGTCTGGGGCCAACGTCCTGACTTTC.

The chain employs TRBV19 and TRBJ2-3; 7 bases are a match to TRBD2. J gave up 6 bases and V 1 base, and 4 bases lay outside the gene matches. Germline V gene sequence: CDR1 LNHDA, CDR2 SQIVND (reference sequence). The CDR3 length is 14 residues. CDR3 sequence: CASSIAGRVDTQYF. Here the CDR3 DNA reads TGTGCCAGTAGTATAGCTGGGAGGGTGGATACGCAGTATTTT.

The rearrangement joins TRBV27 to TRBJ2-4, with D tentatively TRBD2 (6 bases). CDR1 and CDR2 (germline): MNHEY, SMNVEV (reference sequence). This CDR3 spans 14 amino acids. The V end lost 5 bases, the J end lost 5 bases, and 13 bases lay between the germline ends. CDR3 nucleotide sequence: TGTGCCAGCAGTAGCCGACTAGACCAAAACATTCAGTACTTC. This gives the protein CASSSRLDQNIQYF.

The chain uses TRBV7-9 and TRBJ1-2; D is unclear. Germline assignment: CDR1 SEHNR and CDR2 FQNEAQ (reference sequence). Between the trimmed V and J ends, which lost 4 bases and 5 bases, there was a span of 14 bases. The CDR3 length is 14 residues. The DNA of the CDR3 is TGTGCCAGCAGCTCGGGAGAAGCCCGGTATGGCTACACCTTC. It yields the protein CASSSGEARYGYTF.

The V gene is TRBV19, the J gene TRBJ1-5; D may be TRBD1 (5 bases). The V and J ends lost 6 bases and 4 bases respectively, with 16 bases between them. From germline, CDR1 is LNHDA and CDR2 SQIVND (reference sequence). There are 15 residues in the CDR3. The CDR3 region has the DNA TGTGCCAGTAGACCCACGGGGGACCTTAATCAGCCCCAGCATTTT. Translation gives CASRPTGDLNQPQHF. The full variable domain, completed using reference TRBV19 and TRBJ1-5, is DGGITQSPKYLFRKEGQNVTLSCEQNLNHDAMYWYRQDPGQGLRLIYYSQIVNDFQKGDIAEGYSVSREKKESFPLTVTSAQKNPTAFYLCASRPTGDLNQPQHFGDGTRLSIL.

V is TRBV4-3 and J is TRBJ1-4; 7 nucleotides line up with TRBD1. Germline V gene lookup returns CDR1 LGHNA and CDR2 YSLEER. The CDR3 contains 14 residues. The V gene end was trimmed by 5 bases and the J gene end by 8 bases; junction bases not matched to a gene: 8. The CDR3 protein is CASSWDRMDEKLFF. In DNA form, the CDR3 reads TGCGCCAGCAGCTGGGACAGAATGGACGAAAAACTGTTTTTT.

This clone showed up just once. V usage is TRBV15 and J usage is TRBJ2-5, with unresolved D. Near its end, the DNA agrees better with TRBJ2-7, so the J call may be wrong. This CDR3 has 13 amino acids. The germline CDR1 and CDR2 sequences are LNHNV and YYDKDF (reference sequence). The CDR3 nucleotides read TGTGCCACCAGCAGAGCCCATTCCTACGAGCAGTACTTC. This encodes CATSRAHSYEQYF.

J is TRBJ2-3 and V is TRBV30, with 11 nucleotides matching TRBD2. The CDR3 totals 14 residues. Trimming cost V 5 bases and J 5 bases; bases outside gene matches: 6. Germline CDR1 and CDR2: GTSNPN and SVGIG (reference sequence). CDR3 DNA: TGTGCCTGGGTAGCGGGAGGGCCGGGAGATACGCAGTATTTT. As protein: CAWVAGGPGDTQYF.

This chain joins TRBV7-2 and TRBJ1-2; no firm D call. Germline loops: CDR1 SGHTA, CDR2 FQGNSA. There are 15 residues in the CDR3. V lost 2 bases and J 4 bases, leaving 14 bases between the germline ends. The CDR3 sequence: CASSLSGVVGYGYTF. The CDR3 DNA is TGTGCCAGCAGCTTATCCGGGGTAGTGGGCTATGGCTACACCTTC.

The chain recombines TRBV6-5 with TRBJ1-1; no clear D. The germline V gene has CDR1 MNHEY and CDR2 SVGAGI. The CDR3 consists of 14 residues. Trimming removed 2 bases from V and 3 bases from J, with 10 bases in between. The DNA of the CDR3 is TGTGCCAGCAGTTACGGTGGCAGCGACACTGAAGCTTTCTTT. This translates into CASSYGGSDTEAFF.

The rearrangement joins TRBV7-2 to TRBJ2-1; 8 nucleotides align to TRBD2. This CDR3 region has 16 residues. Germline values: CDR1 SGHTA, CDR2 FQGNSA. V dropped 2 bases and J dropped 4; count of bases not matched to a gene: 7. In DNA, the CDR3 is TGTGCCAGCAGCTTAAACCCTAGCGGGTATTACAATGAGCAGTTCTTC. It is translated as CASSLNPSGYYNEQFF. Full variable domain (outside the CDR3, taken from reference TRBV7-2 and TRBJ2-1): GAGVSQSPSNKVTEKGKDVELRCDPISGHTALYWYRQSLGQGLEFLIYFQGNSAPDKSGLPSDRFSAERTGGSVSTLTIQRTQQEDSAVYLCASSLNPSGYYNEQFFGPGTRLTVL.

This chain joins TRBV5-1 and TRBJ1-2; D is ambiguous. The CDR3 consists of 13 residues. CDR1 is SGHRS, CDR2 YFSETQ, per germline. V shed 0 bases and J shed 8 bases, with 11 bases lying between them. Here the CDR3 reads CASSLVGVEGYTF. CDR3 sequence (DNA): TGCGCCAGCAGCTTGGTGGGAGTGGAGGGCTACACCTTC.

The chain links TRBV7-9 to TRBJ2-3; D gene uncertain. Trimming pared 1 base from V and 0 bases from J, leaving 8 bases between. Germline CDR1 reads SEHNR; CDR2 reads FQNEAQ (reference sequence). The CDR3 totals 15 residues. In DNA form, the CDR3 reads TGTGCCAGCAGCTTAGGAGCGACTAGCACAGATACGCAGTATTTT. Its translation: CASSLGATSTDTQYF.

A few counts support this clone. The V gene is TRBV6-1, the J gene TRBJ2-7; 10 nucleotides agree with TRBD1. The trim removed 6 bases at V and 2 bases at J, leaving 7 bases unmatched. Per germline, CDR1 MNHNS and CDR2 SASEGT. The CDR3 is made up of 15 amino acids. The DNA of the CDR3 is TGTGCCAGCAGAGGACAGGGGGGGACAACCTACGAGCAGTACTTC. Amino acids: CASRGQGGTTYEQYF.

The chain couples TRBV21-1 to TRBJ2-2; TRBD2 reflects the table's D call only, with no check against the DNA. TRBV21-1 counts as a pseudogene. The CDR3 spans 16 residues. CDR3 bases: TGTGCCAGCAGCAAATGTTTTTGGGGGGACACCGGGGAGCTGTTTTTT. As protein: CASSKCFWGDTGELFF.

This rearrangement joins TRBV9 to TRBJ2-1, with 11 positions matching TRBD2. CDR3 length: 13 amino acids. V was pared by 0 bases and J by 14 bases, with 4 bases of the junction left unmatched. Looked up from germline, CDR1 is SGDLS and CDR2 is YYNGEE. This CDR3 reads CASSVGTSGPKFF. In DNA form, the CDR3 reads TGTGCCAGCAGCGTAGGGACTAGCGGGCCAAAGTTCTTC.

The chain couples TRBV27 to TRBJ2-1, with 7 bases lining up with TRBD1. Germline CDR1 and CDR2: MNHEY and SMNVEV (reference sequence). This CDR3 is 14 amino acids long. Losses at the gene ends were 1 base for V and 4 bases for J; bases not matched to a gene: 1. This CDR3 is CASSLWDSYNEQFF. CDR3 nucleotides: TGTGCCAGCAGTTTATGGGACAGTTACAATGAGCAGTTCTTC.